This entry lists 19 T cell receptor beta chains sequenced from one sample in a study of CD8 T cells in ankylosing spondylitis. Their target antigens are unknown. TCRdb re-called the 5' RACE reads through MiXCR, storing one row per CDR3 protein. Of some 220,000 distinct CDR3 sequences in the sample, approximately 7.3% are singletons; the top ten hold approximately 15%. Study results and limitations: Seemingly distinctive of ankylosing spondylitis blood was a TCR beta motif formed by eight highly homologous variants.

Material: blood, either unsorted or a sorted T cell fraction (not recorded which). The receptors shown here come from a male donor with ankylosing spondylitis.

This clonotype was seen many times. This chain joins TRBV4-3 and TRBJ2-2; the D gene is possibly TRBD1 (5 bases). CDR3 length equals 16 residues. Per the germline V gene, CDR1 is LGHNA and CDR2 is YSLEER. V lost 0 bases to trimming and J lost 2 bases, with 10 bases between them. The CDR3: CASSQETGPNTGELFF. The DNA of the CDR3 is TGCGCCAGCAGCCAAGAAACAGGCCCTAACACCGGGGAGCTGTTTTTT.

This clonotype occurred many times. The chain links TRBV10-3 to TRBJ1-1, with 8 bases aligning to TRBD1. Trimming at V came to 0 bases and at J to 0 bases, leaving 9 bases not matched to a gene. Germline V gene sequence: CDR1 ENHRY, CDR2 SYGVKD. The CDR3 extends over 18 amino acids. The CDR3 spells CAISESTGQVNMNTEAFF. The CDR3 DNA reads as TGTGCCATCAGTGAGTCGACGGGACAGGTTAACATGAACACTGAAGCTTTCTTT.

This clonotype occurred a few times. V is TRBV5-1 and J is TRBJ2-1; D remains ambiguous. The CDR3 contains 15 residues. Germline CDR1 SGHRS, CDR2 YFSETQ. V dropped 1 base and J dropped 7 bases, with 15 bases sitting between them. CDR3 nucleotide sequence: TGCGCCAGCAGCTTGAGTAGGTCCTTGGGGAATGAGCAGTTCTTC. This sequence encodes CASSLSRSLGNEQFF.

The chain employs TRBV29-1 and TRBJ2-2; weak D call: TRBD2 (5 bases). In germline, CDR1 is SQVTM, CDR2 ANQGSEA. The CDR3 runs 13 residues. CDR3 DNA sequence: TGCAGTGCCTGGGGAGCGAACACCGGGGAGCTGTTTTTT. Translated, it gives CSAWGANTGELFF.

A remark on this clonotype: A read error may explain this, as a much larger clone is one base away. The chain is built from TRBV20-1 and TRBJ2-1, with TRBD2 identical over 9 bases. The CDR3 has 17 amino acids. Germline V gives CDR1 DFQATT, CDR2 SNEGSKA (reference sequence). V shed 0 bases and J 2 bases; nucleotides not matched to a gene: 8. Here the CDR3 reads CSARDPGLAFTYNEQFF. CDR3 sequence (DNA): TGCAGTGCTAGAGATCCCGGACTAGCGTTTACCTACAATGAGCAGTTCTTC.

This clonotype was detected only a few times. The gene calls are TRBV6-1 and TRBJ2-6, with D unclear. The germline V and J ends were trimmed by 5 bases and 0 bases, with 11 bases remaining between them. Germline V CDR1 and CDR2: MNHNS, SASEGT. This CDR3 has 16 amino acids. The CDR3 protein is CASSPPPLSGANVLTF. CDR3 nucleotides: TGTGCCAGCAGTCCCCCCCCCCTCTCTGGGGCCAACGTCCTGACTTTC.

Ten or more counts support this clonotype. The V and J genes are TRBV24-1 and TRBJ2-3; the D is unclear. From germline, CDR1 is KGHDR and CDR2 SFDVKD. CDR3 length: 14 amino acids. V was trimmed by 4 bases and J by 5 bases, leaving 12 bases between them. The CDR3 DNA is TGTGCCACCAGTGAGATCGGCTTGAAAGATACGCAGTATTTT. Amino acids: CATSEIGLKDTQYF.

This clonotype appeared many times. The CDR3 DNA reads TGTGCCAGCAGCTTGCGACAGGGAGCCTACGAGCAGTACTTC. This translates into CASSLRQGAYEQYF. The chain has TRBV5-6 and TRBJ2-7; 7 nucleotides align to TRBD1. The CDR3 loop spans 14 amino acids. Trimming took 1 base from V and 2 from J; bases not matched to a gene: 3. Germline loops: CDR1 SGHDT, CDR2 YYEEEE.

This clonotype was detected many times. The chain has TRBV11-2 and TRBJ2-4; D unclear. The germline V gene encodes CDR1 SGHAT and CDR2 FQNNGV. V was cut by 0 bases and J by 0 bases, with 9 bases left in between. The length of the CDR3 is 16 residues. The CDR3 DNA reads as TGTGCCAGCAGCTTAGAGGTGTCACTAGCCAAAAACATTCAGTACTTC. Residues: CASSLEVSLAKNIQYF.

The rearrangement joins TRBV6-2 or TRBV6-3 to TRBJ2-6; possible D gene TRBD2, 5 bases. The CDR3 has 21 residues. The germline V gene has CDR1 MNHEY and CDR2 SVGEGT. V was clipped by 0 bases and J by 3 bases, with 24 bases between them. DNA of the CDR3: TGTGCCAGCAGTTACTCGAGGGTTGCTCCAGGCGACCTAGGTGGGGCCAACGTCCTGACTTTC. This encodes CASSYSRVAPGDLGGANVLTF.

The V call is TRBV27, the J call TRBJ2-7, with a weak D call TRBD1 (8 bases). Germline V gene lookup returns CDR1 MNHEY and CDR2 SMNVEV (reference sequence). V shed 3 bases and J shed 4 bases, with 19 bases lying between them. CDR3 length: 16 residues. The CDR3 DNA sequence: TGTGCCAGCAGTTTGATCAGGACAGGGAGGGGATACGAGCAGTACTTC. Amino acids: CASSLIRTGRGYEQYF.

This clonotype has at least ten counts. CDR3 amino acids: CSAQLAVYYNEQFF. The CDR3, as DNA: TGCAGTGCTCAACTAGCGGTCTACTACAATGAGCAGTTCTTC. The V call is TRBV20-1, the J call TRBJ2-1, with 8 bases lining up with TRBD2. V was clipped by 5 bases and J by 3 bases; unmatched bases: 6. CDR1 and CDR2 from the germline V gene are DFQATT and SNEGSKA (reference sequence). The CDR3 totals 14 residues.

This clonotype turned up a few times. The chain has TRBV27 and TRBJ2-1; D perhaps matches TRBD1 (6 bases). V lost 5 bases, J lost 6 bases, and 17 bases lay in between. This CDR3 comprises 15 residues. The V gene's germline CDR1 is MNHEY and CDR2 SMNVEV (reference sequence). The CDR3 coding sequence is TGTGCCAGCAGTCCCTCGGTACAGGGAGCCAATGAGCAGTTCTTC. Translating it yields CASSPSVQGANEQFF.

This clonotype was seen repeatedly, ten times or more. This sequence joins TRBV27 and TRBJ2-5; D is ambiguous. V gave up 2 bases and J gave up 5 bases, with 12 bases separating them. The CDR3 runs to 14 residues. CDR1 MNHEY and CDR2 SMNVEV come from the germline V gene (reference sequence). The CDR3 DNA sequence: TGTGCCAGCAGTTTACGTTGGGGTGGGGAGACCCAGTACTTC. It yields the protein CASSLRWGGETQYF.

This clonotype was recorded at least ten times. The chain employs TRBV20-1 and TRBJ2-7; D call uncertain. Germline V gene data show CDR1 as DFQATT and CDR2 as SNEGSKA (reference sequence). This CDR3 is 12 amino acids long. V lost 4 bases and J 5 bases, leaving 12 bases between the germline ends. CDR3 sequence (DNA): TGCAGTGCTATAGATCGTATAGACGAGCAGTACTTC. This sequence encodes CSAIDRIDEQYF.

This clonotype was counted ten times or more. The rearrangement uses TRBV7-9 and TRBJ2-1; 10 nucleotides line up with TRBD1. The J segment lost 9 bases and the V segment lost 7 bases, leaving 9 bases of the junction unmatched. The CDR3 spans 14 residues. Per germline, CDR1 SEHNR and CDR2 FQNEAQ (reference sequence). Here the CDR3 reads CASNPRQGASEQFF. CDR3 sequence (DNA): TGTGCCAGCAACCCCAGACAGGGGGCTTCTGAGCAGTTCTTC.

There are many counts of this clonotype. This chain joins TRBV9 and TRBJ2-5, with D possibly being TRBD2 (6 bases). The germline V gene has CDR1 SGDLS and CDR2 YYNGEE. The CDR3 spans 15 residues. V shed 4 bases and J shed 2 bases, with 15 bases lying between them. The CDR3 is CASSHGNGGQETQYF. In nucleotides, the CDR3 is TGTGCCAGCAGCCACGGTAATGGGGGGCAAGAGACCCAGTACTTC. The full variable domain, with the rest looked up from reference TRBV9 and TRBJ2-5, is DSGVTQTPKHLITATGQRVTLRCSPRSGDLSVYWYQQSLDQGLQFLIQYYNGEERAKGNILERFSAQQFPDLHSELNLSSLELGDSALYFCASSHGNGGQETQYFGPGTRLLVL.

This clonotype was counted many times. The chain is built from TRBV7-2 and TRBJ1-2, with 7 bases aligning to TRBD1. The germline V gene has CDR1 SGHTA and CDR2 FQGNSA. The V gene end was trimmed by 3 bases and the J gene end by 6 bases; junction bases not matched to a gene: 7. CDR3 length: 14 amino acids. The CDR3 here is CASSLGNRGDGYTF. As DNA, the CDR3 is TGTGCCAGCAGCTTGGGCAACAGGGGAGATGGCTACACCTTC.

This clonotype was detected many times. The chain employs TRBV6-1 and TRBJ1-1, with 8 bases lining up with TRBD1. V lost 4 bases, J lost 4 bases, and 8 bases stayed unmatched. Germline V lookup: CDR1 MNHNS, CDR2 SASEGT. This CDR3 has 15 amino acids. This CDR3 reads CASSVETGVGTEAFF. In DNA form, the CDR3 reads TGTGCCAGCAGTGTCGAGACAGGGGTGGGCACTGAAGCTTTCTTT.